The 8 T cell receptor beta chains reported below all come from one sample, sequenced in a study of blood T cell repertoires in COVID-19. Assay: immunoSEQ multiplex PCR; the TCRdb copy retains only in-frame clones and omits some. The profile covers 20,000 to 30,000 clones, with around 83% appearing a single time and around 9.3% taken by the ten largest. The sample comprised peripheral blood. The source is a human donor in a cohort sampled during active COVID-19.

This rearrangement joins TRBV7-2 to TRBJ2-3; TRBD2 agrees at 9 bases. The CDR3 sequence is 16 residues long. Germline V CDR1 and CDR2: SGHTA, FQGNSA. J was trimmed by 1 base and V by 0 bases; bases with no gene match: 2. CDR3 DNA: TGTGCCAGCAGCTTAGCGATAGCGGGGGGCACAGATACGCAGTATTTT. This codes for CASSLAIAGGTDTQYF.

The chain recombines TRBV5-5 with TRBJ2-2, with D possibly matching TRBD2 (6 bases). This CDR3 spans 15 amino acids. Germline loops: CDR1 SGHKS, CDR2 YYEKEE (reference sequence). V lost 0 bases, J lost 5 bases, and 11 bases lay in between. CDR3 loop: CASSLGTTRTGELFF. The CDR3, as DNA: TGTGCCAGCAGCTTGGGGACGACTAGGACCGGGGAGCTGTTTTTT.

The CDR3 DNA reads TGTGCCAGCAGGGACACAGAGAATTCACCCCTCCACTTT. This encodes CASRDTENSPLHF. The chain joins TRBV6-6 to TRBJ1-6, with D possibly matching TRBD1 (5 bases). Germline CDR1 MNHNY, CDR2 SVGAGI (reference sequence). V was trimmed by 6 bases and J by 7 bases, leaving 10 bases between them. The CDR3 loop spans 13 amino acids.

The rearrangement joins TRBV6-2 or TRBV6-3 to TRBJ1-2; 7 bases line up with TRBD1. Germline V gene sequence: CDR1 MNHEY, CDR2 SVGEGT. The trim removed 5 bases at V and 4 bases at J, leaving 7 bases unmatched. The CDR3 length is 14 residues. CDR3 coding DNA: TGTGCCAGCAGTGCCGCGGGACAGTCCTATGGCTACACCTTC. Translating it yields CASSAAGQSYGYTF.

Only a few counts were recorded for this clone. The chain couples TRBV7-2 to TRBJ1-2, with D possibly being TRBD1 (5 bases). Trimming stripped 1 base from V and 4 bases from J, with 10 bases between. From germline, CDR1 is SGHTA and CDR2 FQGNSA. The CDR3 spans 14 residues. CDR3 loop: CASSLEGTAYGYTF. CDR3 bases: TGTGCCAGCAGCTTAGAGGGGACTGCCTATGGCTACACCTTC.

This clone has more than one count but fewer than ten. The V and J genes are TRBV30 and TRBJ1-2, with 7 positions matching TRBD1. The CDR3 has 15 residues. Unmatched junction bases numbered 11, after V lost 3 bases and J lost 4 bases. Germline V gives CDR1 GTSNPN, CDR2 SVGIG (reference sequence). The CDR3 sequence is CAWSTGAISFYGYTF. The CDR3 DNA reads as TGTGCCTGGAGCACAGGGGCGATCAGCTTCTATGGCTACACCTTC.

J is TRBJ1-2 and V is TRBV24-1; TRBD1 agrees at 8 bases. The CDR3 extends over 16 amino acids. V trimming: 3 bases; J trimming: 3 bases; junction bases outside the gene matches: 8. Germline V lookup: CDR1 KGHDR, CDR2 SFDVKD. This CDR3 is CATSDPGRGLDYGYTF. CDR3 DNA: TGTGCCACCAGTGATCCGGGCAGGGGGCTGGACTATGGCTACACCTTC.

This clone was seen a few times. The chain's CDR3 is CASSLGGTGITDTQYF. The CDR3 nucleotides are TGCGCCAGCAGCTTGGGTGGGACAGGGATCACAGATACGCAGTATTTT. The chain couples TRBV5-1 to TRBJ2-3; 9 bases fit TRBD1. This CDR3 spans 16 amino acids. J was trimmed by 2 bases and V by 0 bases; bases with no gene match: 4. Germline loops: CDR1 SGHRS, CDR2 YFSETQ. Supplemented by reference TRBV5-1 and TRBJ2-3, the full variable domain reads KAGVTQTPRYLIKTRGQQVTLSCSPISGHRSVSWYQQTPGQGLQFLFEYFSETQRNKGNFPGRFSGRQFSNSRSEMNVSTLELGDSALYLCASSLGGTGITDTQYFGPGTRLTVL.